This TCR beta chain was captured in a study of blood T cell repertoires in COVID-19. This clone was seen more than once but under ten times. V dropped 6 bases and J dropped 8 bases, with 19 bases sitting between them. CDR1 and CDR2 from the germline V gene are LGHDT and YNNKEL (reference sequence). CDR3 size: 14 residues. Sequencing used immunoSEQ multiplex PCR; TCRdb keeps in-frame clones, though not all of them. In the table there are around 98,000 clones, over 70% of which are singletons. V is TRBV3-1 (or the pseudogene TRBV3-2) and J is TRBJ1-2, with D possibly TRBD1 on 5 matching bases. The sequencing input was peripheral blood. The sequence derives from a man between 65 and 85 years old with acute or convalescent COVID-19. CDR3 in amino acids: CASSPLGAREGYTF. CDR3 in DNA: TGTGCCAGCAGTCCACTTGGGGCGCGGGAAGGCTACACCTTC.